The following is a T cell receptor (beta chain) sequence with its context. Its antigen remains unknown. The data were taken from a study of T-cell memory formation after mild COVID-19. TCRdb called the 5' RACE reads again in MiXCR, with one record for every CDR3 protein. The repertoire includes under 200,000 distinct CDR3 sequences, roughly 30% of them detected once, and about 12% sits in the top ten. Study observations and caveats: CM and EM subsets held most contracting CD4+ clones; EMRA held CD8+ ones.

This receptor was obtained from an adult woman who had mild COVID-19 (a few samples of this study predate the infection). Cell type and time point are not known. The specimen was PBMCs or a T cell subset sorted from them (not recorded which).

The CDR3 nucleotides read TGTGCCAGCAGTAGTACAGGGCCCGGGTCTGAAGCTTTCTTT. As protein: CASSSTGPGSEAFF. The chain couples TRBV6-5 to TRBJ1-1; D possibly corresponds to TRBD1 (6 bases). The germline V gene has CDR1 MNHEY and CDR2 SVGAGI. The CDR3 is 14 amino acids. V was shortened by 5 bases and J by 6 bases, with 16 bases between the two germline ends.